What follows is one T cell receptor beta chain and its context. Its matching antigen is unknown. The source of the sample is a study of T cell repertoires in cytomegalovirus infection. Background on the study: Public TCR beta signature analysis indicated the presence of both CMV infection and matching HLA type.

Broader study findings: Clonotype analysis showed dominance of the ex vivo response by HLA-C-restricted CMV-specific TCR beta clonotypes.

The germline CDR1 and CDR2 sequences are MNHEY and SVGAGI. CDR3 length: 16 amino acids. V was clipped by 7 bases and J by 3 bases; unmatched bases: 12. TCRdb ran MiXCR on the reads and lists one entry per CDR3 protein. Of some 310,000 distinct CDR3 sequences in the sample, around a quarter were seen once. This sample comprised cultured PBMCs, obtained from culture after CMV antigen stimulation. The TCR was taken from a human donor in good health (CMV status not recorded). Some clones in this sample may be carry-over from other donors' samples. The chain recombines TRBV6-5 with TRBJ2-3; 8 bases fit TRBD1. CDR3 sequence: CASKPLDRVVTDTQYF. DNA of the CDR3: TGTGCCAGCAAACCCCTGGACAGGGTCGTGACAGATACGCAGTATTTT.